The text below deals with one T cell receptor (beta chain). Antigen specificity is unknown. This record belongs to a study of CD8 T cells in ankylosing spondylitis. TCRdb re-derived calls from the 5' RACE reads in MiXCR, one entry per CDR3 protein. The sample consists of roughly 350,000 distinct CDR3 sequences, 8% of them appearing once. The study, taken as a whole, reports: Significant enrichment of disease-linked clones was reportedly seen in matched ankylosing spondylitis synovial fluid. It appeared that ankylosing spondylitis blood was characterized by a TCR beta motif of fewer than ten highly homologous variants. Clones linked to disease, bearing a CD8+ phenotype, were relatively rare in peripheral blood.

Germline values: CDR1 WSHSY, CDR2 SAAADI. With V trimmed by 6 bases and J by 9 bases, 10 bases remained unmatched. CDR3 size: 15 residues. This rearrangement joins TRBV10-2 to TRBJ2-1; 11 bases map to TRBD2. This TCR derives from a male donor with ankylosing spondylitis. The sample consisted of blood, either unsorted or a sorted T cell fraction (not recorded which). CDR3 residues: CASRGLAAAGGEQFF. CDR3 in DNA: TGCGCCAGCAGGGGACTAGCGGCCGCCGGTGGTGAGCAGTTCTTC.